The source of this T cell receptor (beta chain) is a study of blood T cell repertoires in COVID-19. Participants were placed into cohorts based on the clinical history they reported. Each exposed participant met a COVID-19 case in the 2 weeks preceding study entry. In the source study's methods: Using reference gene primer amplification, nucleated cell counts were estimated. Repertoires were generated with immunoSEQ multiplex PCR, while TCRdb's copy carries only in-frame clones and drops some. From that table come the V and J calls and clone size; the DNA was used to work out D and trimming. The sample contains approximately 200,000 clones, 75% to 90% of which appear only once. Germline-derived CDR1 and CDR2 are SGDLS and YYNGEE. The CDR3 loop spans 16 amino acids. J gave up 1 base and V 7 bases, and 8 bases lay outside the gene matches.

This TCR derives from a woman aged 25 to 39 who had been exposed to COVID-19. This chain connects TRBV9 to TRBJ1-3, with 10 bases lining up with TRBD1. The specimen was PBMCs or T cells enriched from blood (not recorded which). The CDR3 DNA follows: TGTGCCAGCGGGACAGGGGCCCAGATATCTGGAAACACCATATATTTT. Translated: CASGTGAQISGNTIYF. Drawing the rest from reference TRBV9 and TRBJ1-3, the complete variable domain is DSGVTQTPKHLITATGQRVTLRCSPRSGDLSVYWYQQSLDQGLQFLIQYYNGEERAKGNILERFSAQQFPDLHSELNLSSLELGDSALYFCASGTGAQISGNTIYFGEGSWLTVV.